The present entry profiles one T cell receptor beta chain with its context. Sequencing used immunoSEQ multiplex PCR; TCRdb keeps in-frame clones, though not all of them. The data contain around 330,000 clones, around 86% of them seen just once; the ten biggest clones take up 5% to 5.5%. These data belong to a study of blood T cell repertoires in COVID-19. About the study: COVID-19 samples from acute and convalescent phases originated in the United States, Italy and Spain. The cDNA or gDNA used as material had been derived from T cells, B-cell-depleted T cells, or PBMCs.

Trimming removed 3 bases at V and 6 bases at J, with 12 bases between. The CDR3 loop spans 13 amino acids. Across about two dozen US areas, participants ranged in age from roughly 18 to 95 years. The specimen was PBMCs or T cells enriched from blood (not recorded which). This chain uses TRBV12-3 or TRBV12-4 with TRBJ2-7, with a weak D call TRBD1 (5 bases). The receptor was derived from a man aged 60 to 69 who had recovered from COVID-19. This chain's CDR3 is CASSFQGPGEQYF. CDR3 bases: TGTGCCAGCAGTTTCCAGGGCCCGGGCGAGCAGTACTTC.